One and the same sample provided the 23 T cell receptor beta chains below, sequenced in a study of T cells in Graves' hyperthyroidism and ophthalmopathy. TCR beta CDR3 regions were amplified from RNA transcripts. First-round RT-PCR of the TCR CDR3 relied on the HTBI primer set. In TCRdb, the multiplex PCR reads were re-called with MiXCR into one record per CDR3 protein. The sample lists about half a million distinct CDR3 sequences; approximately 20% were seen once. Sequencing used blood. These receptors were taken from a man aged 35-49 years with Graves' ophthalmopathy.

This clonotype appeared a single time. The chain uses TRBV20-1 and TRBJ2-7, with TRBD1 identical over 7 bases. Germline V gene data show CDR1 as DFQATT and CDR2 as SNEGSKA (reference sequence). The CDR3 runs to 15 residues. V lost 3 bases and J lost 1; bases outside the gene matches: 9. CDR3 sequence reads: CSASIGDRVSYEQYF. CDR3 DNA: TGCAGTGCTAGCATTGGGGACAGAGTGTCCTACGAGCAGTACTTC.

This chain connects TRBV27 to TRBJ2-1; 8 bases align to TRBD1. Germline CDR1 and CDR2: MNHEY and SMNVEV (reference sequence). The CDR3 has 18 residues. The ends lost 5 bases at V and 3 bases at J; junction bases unmatched: 15. The CDR3 loop is CASSGTRPDRGLYNEQFF. CDR3 bases: TGTGCCAGCAGTGGTACCCGACCTGACAGGGGCCTCTACAATGAGCAGTTCTTC.

The J gene is TRBJ2-1, the V gene TRBV20-1, with 8 bases aligning to TRBD2. The junction had 8 bases not matched to a gene; V was cut back by 4 bases and J by 0 bases. The CDR3 has 16 residues. Germline CDR1 is DFQATT and CDR2 is SNEGSKA (reference sequence). The CDR3 nucleotides read TGCAGTGCTACCTCCCTTCGGGAGGGCTCCTACAATGAGCAGTTCTTC. This sequence encodes CSATSLREGSYNEQFF.

At least ten counts were recorded for this clonotype. The chain is built from TRBV7-2 and TRBJ1-1; D is unresolved. Germline V gene data show CDR1 as SGHTA and CDR2 as FQGNSA. This CDR3 comprises 13 residues. V was pared by 5 bases and J by 5 bases, with 12 bases between. The CDR3 sequence is CASSHGGATEAFF. CDR3 bases: TGTGCCAGCAGCCATGGAGGTGCTACTGAAGCTTTCTTT.

This clonotype was found a few times. The chain has TRBV6-6 and TRBJ2-3; D gene uncertain. Germline V gives CDR1 MNHNY, CDR2 SVGAGI (reference sequence). V lost 2 bases and J lost 2, with 8 bases in between. CDR3 length: 14 amino acids. The CDR3 loop reads CASSYASITDTQYF. DNA of the CDR3: TGTGCCAGCAGTTACGCCTCTATCACAGATACGCAGTATTTT.

This chain links TRBV3-1 with TRBJ2-2, with D possibly called TRBD1 or TRBD2 (6 bases each). V shed 0 bases and J shed 9 bases, with 11 bases lying between them. The germline gives CDR1 LGHDT, CDR2 YNNKEL (reference sequence). The CDR3 has 14 amino acids. In DNA, the CDR3 is TGTGCCAGCAGCCAAGATATCGGGGGCAGGGAGCTGTTTTTT. This encodes CASSQDIGGRELFF.

This clonotype was counted at least ten times. The rearrangement joins TRBV2 to TRBJ2-2; 7 positions agree with TRBD1. CDR3 length equals 15 residues. Germline values: CDR1 SNHLY, CDR2 FYNNEI. V shed 6 bases and J 5 bases; nucleotides not matched to a gene: 9. This CDR3 is CASRTGYRGTGELFF. The DNA for the CDR3 is TGTGCCAGCAGAACAGGATACAGGGGAACCGGGGAGCTGTTTTTT.

This clonotype was counted between two and nine times. V usage is TRBV9 and J usage is TRBJ2-1, with 14 bases lining up with TRBD2. The germline gives CDR1 SGDLS, CDR2 YYNGEE. After removal of 4 bases from V and 2 bases from J, the junction contained 8 bases not matched to a gene. The CDR3 has 18 residues. Here the CDR3 reads CASSPGLAGGRTYNEQFF. The DNA of the CDR3 is TGTGCCAGCAGCCCAGGACTAGCGGGAGGTAGGACCTACAATGAGCAGTTCTTC.

This clonotype has more than one count but fewer than ten. The chain combines TRBV10-3 with TRBJ2-3, with D possibly matching TRBD1 (5 bases). CDR3 size: 14 residues. With 7 bases removed from V and 2 bases from J, the gap between germline ends came to 13 bases. CDR1 and CDR2 (germline): ENHRY, SYGVKD. The CDR3 loop is CAITPDSYTDTQYF. The DNA of the CDR3 is TGTGCCATCACCCCCGACAGCTACACAGATACGCAGTATTTT.

This clonotype was observed a few times. The chain has TRBV19 and TRBJ1-2; TRBD1 is a possible D gene (5 bases). This CDR3 is 13 amino acids long. With 4 bases removed from V and 8 bases from J, the gap between germline ends came to 14 bases. Germline V gives CDR1 LNHDA, CDR2 SQIVND (reference sequence). CDR3 sequence (DNA): TGTGCCAGTAGTAAGCAGGGAAGGGAAGGCTACACCTTC. Protein sequence: CASSKQGREGYTF.

V usage is TRBV7-2 and J usage is TRBJ2-7, with D possibly matching TRBD1 (5 bases). The CDR3 extends over 15 amino acids. The V gene lost 0 bases and the J gene lost 1 base, with 10 bases spanning the gap. Germline V gives CDR1 SGHTA, CDR2 FQGNSA. CDR3 residues: CASSLADSISYEQYF. The CDR3 bases are TGTGCCAGCAGCTTAGCTGACAGCATTTCCTACGAGCAGTACTTC. The variable domain in full, completed from reference TRBV7-2 and TRBJ2-7, reads GAGVSQSPSNKVTEKGKDVELRCDPISGHTALYWYRQSLGQGLEFLIYFQGNSAPDKSGLPSDRFSAERTGGSVSTLTIQRTQQEDSAVYLCASSLADSISYEQYFGPGTRLTVT.

This clonotype was picked up many times. This rearrangement joins TRBV7-3 to TRBJ2-2, with D maybe TRBD1 (6 bases). Germline-derived CDR1 and CDR2 are SGHTA and FQGTGA. This CDR3 spans 14 amino acids. V was clipped by 6 bases and J by 6 bases, with 14 bases between them. This chain's CDR3 is CASSSQGRSGELFF. CDR3 nucleotides: TGTGCCAGCAGTTCACAGGGAAGATCCGGGGAGCTGTTTTTT.

The chain carries TRBV4-2 and TRBJ2-3, with D possibly being TRBD1 or TRBD2 (5 bases each). Germline V gene data show CDR1 as LGHNA and CDR2 as YNFKEQ. The length of the CDR3 is 15 residues. Trimming removed 0 bases at V and 1 base at J, with 8 bases between. The CDR3 DNA reads TGTGCCAGCAGCCAAGAGGGGGAAGGCACAGATACGCAGTATTTT. It codes for CASSQEGEGTDTQYF.

This clonotype was detected many times. The chain uses TRBV27 and TRBJ2-7, with D possibly called TRBD1 or TRBD2 (5 bases each). This CDR3 is 13 amino acids long. Germline V gene data show CDR1 as MNHEY and CDR2 as SMNVEV (reference sequence). The V gene lost 6 bases and the J gene lost 7 bases, with 16 bases spanning the gap. The CDR3 DNA reads as TGTGCCAGCAGACGGCGTGGGGGAAGGGAGCAGTACTTC. Its translation is CASRRRGGREQYF.

This clonotype was counted only a few times. The V gene is TRBV30, the J gene TRBJ2-3; 7 nucleotides line up with TRBD1. This CDR3 is 14 amino acids long. Trimming cost V 1 base and J 1 base; bases outside gene matches: 2. Germline assignment: CDR1 GTSNPN and CDR2 SVGIG (reference sequence). This CDR3 is CAWSDRGGTDTQYF. CDR3 in DNA: TGTGCCTGGAGTGACAGGGGAGGCACAGATACGCAGTATTTT.

This clonotype occurred many times. The chain couples TRBV7-8 to TRBJ1-1, with unresolved D. V was trimmed by 3 bases and J by 9 bases, leaving 11 bases between them. Germline values: CDR1 SGHVS, CDR2 FQNEAQ. The CDR3 extends over 12 amino acids. The chain's CDR3 is CASSLGSGKAFF. Here the CDR3 DNA reads TGTGCCAGCAGCTTGGGCTCTGGTAAAGCTTTCTTT.

This clonotype was seen repeatedly, ten times or more. This sequence joins TRBV30 and TRBJ2-4; D ambiguous. The CDR3 runs 14 residues. Germline V gene lookup returns CDR1 GTSNPN and CDR2 SVGIG (reference sequence). V lost 3 bases, J lost 0 bases, and 9 bases lay in between. The CDR3 DNA reads TGTGCCTGGAGCACGGCTCTAGCCAAAAACATTCAGTACTTC. It encodes CAWSTALAKNIQYF.

This chain joins TRBV4-2 and TRBJ2-3; 11 positions match TRBD2. The CDR3 has 19 residues. The trim removed 1 base at V and 4 bases at J, leaving 13 bases unmatched. Germline V lookup: CDR1 LGHNA, CDR2 YNFKEQ. The CDR3 sequence is CASSQVGIAGGRYADTQYF. DNA for the CDR3: TGTGCCAGCAGCCAAGTGGGAATAGCGGGAGGGAGGTACGCAGATACGCAGTATTTT.

This clonotype was picked up a small number of times. The CDR3 DNA reads as TGTGCCAGCAGCCGAGACAGGGGTCCGAACACCGGGGAGCTGTTTTTT. It encodes CASSRDRGPNTGELFF. The chain combines TRBV7-9 with TRBJ2-2; 8 bases map to TRBD1. This CDR3 has 16 residues. Per the germline V gene, CDR1 is SEHNR and CDR2 is FQNEAQ (reference sequence). The J segment lost 0 bases and the V segment lost 5 bases, leaving 5 bases of the junction unmatched.

Of note for this clonotype: This clone may be a read error of a much larger clone one base away. V usage is TRBV28 and J usage is TRBJ2-1; D ambiguous. CDR3 length: 15 residues. V lost 2 bases, J lost 7 bases, and 15 bases lay in between. Per germline, CDR1 MDHEN and CDR2 SYDVKM. CDR3 sequence: CASSLPGPGTNEQFF. The CDR3 coding sequence is TGTGCCAGCAGTTTACCCGGGCCAGGCACAAATGAGCAGTTCTTC.

The genes are TRBV2 and TRBJ2-7, with D perhaps matching TRBD2 (5 bases). Deletions cut 9 bases from V and 1 base from J, with 16 bases between. There are 14 residues in the CDR3. Looked up from germline, CDR1 is SNHLY and CDR2 is FYNNEI. The CDR3, as DNA: TGTGCCAGTCTGGGTAGCGCCGCTTCCTACGAGCAGTACTTC. Translating it yields CASLGSAASYEQYF.

The table lists this clonotype with many counts. This chain connects TRBV11-2 to TRBJ1-2; TRBD1 matches at 7 bases. V shed 4 bases, J shed 3 bases, and the junction held 8 bases outside the gene matches. The germline CDR1 and CDR2 sequences are SGHAT and FQNNGV. This CDR3 has 15 amino acids. The CDR3 protein is CASSSREGGDYGYTF. The CDR3 DNA follows: TGTGCCAGCAGCTCACGCGAAGGGGGCGACTATGGCTACACCTTC. Using reference TRBV11-2 and TRBJ1-2 for the parts outside the CDR3, the full variable domain is EAGVAQSPRYKIIEKRQSVAFWCNPISGHATLYWYQQILGQGPKLLIQFQNNGVVDDSQLPKDRFSAERLKGVDSTLKIQPAKLEDSAVYLCASSSREGGDYGYTFGSGTRLTVV.

With respect to this clonotype: A much larger clonotype is one base distant, so this may be a read error. The chain is built from TRBV20-1 and TRBJ2-1; D is uncertain. The CDR3 is 11 amino acids. The germline CDR1 and CDR2 sequences are DFQATT and SNEGSKA (reference sequence). CDR3 protein: CSAILYNVQFF. CDR3 sequence (DNA): TGCAGTGCGATCCTCTACAATGTGCAGTTCTTC.